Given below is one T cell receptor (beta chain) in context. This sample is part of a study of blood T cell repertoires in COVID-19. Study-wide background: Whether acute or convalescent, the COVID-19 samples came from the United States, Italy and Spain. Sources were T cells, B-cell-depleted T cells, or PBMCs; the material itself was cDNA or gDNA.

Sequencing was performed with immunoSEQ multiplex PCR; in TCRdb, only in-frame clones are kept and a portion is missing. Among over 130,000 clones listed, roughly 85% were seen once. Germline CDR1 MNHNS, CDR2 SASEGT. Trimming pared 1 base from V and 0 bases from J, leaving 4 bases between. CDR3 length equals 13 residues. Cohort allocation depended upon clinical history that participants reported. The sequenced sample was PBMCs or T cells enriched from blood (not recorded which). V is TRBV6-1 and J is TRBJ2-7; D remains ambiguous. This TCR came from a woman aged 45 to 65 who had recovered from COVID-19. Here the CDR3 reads CASSEGSSYEQYF. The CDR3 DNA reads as TGTGCCAGCAGTGAAGGCAGCTCCTACGAGCAGTACTTC.